The next 13 T cell receptor beta chains were all read from a single sample in a study of blood T cell repertoires in COVID-19. Profiling relied on immunoSEQ multiplex PCR, and the TCRdb table lists in-frame clones only, not all of them. This table has about 410,000 clones, 86% appearing once. The sequencing sample was made of peripheral blood. Receptor source: a woman aged 25 to 39 with active or convalescent COVID-19.

CDR3 in amino acids: CASSSTGQGGEQYF. The CDR3, as DNA: TGCGCCAGCAGCTCGACGGGACAGGGCGGCGAGCAGTACTTC. V and J are TRBV5-1 and TRBJ2-7, with 9 bases matching TRBD1. The germline V gene encodes CDR1 SGHRS and CDR2 YFSETQ. The CDR3 sequence is 14 residues long. V dropped 3 bases and J dropped 6; count of bases not matched to a gene: 7.

The V and J genes are TRBV10-1 and TRBJ2-1; tentatively, D is TRBD2 (5 bases). The germline V and J ends were trimmed by 4 bases and 0 bases, with 10 bases remaining between them. The length of the CDR3 is 15 residues. Germline V CDR1 and CDR2: WNHNN, SYGVQD (reference sequence). The CDR3 reads CASSGGASSYNEQFF. Here the CDR3 DNA reads TGCGCCAGCAGTGGGGGAGCTAGCTCCTACAATGAGCAGTTCTTC.

V usage is TRBV10-3 and J usage is TRBJ1-2; D is undetermined. Germline lookup yields CDR1 ENHRY and CDR2 SYGVKD. The V end lost 7 bases, the J end lost 4 bases, and 16 bases lay between the germline ends. This CDR3 spans 14 amino acids. DNA of the CDR3: TGTGCCATCACCCATACCCCCGAGGGCTATGGCTACACCTTC. Its translation is CAITHTPEGYGYTF.

This chain uses TRBV3-1 (or the pseudogene TRBV3-2) with TRBJ2-7, with TRBD1 matching over 9 bases. CDR1 and CDR2 (germline): LGHDT, YNNKEL (reference sequence). CDR3 length equals 18 residues. V dropped 1 base and J dropped 0; count of bases not matched to a gene: 10. The CDR3 DNA is TGTGCCAGCAGCCAAGCCCAGGGACAGGGATATAACTCCTACGAGCAGTACTTC. Translating gives CASSQAQGQGYNSYEQYF.

The rearrangement uses TRBV5-1 and TRBJ2-2; TRBD1 agrees at 7 bases. Looked up from germline, CDR1 is SGHRS and CDR2 is YFSETQ. V shed 2 bases, J shed 6 bases, and the junction held 7 bases outside the gene matches. This CDR3 contains 15 residues. CDR3 residues: CASSFTGDLSGELFF. The DNA for the CDR3 is TGCGCCAGCAGCTTTACAGGGGACCTGTCCGGGGAGCTGTTTTTT.

This clone was observed a single time. The genes are TRBV18 and TRBJ1-4, with D maybe TRBD1 (6 bases). The CDR3 covers 15 residues. Germline CDR1 is KGHSH and CDR2 is LQKENI. The V gene lost 1 base and the J gene lost 8 bases, with 14 bases spanning the gap. CDR3 residues: CASSPRTGHGEKLFF. The CDR3 nucleotides are TGTGCCAGCTCACCACGTACGGGACACGGCGAAAAACTGTTTTTT.

The chain couples TRBV15 to TRBJ1-1; D is unclear. CDR1 is LNHNV, CDR2 YYDKDF, per germline (reference sequence). CDR3 size: 13 residues. Trimming removed 3 bases at V and 2 bases at J, with 7 bases between. CDR3: CATSSNSNTEAFF. DNA of the CDR3: TGTGCCACCAGCAGTAACAGTAACACTGAAGCTTTCTTT. The complete variable domain, with remaining parts taken from reference TRBV15 and TRBJ1-1, reads DAMVIQNPRYQVTQFGKPVTLSCSQTLNHNVMYWYQQKSSQAPKLLFHYYDKDFNNEADTPDNFQSRRPNTSFCFLDIRSPGLGDTAMYLCATSSNSNTEAFFGQGTRLTVV.

V and J are TRBV5-1 and TRBJ1-1, with D tentatively TRBD1 (6 bases). The ends were cut back, 2 bases at V and 5 bases at J, with 10 bases in the middle. Germline CDR1 SGHRS, CDR2 YFSETQ. The CDR3 has 13 residues. CDR3 DNA: TGCGCCAGCAGCTTCGTGAGGGGGACTGAAGCTTTCTTT. Translation gives CASSFVRGTEAFF.

V gene TRBV18 combines with J gene TRBJ1-4, with D unresolved. This CDR3 spans 15 amino acids. Deletions cut 2 bases from V and 0 bases from J, with 7 bases between. Germline V gene data show CDR1 as KGHSH and CDR2 as LQKENI. The CDR3: CASSPFVTTNEKLFF. The DNA for the CDR3 is TGTGCCAGCTCACCATTTGTCACAACTAATGAAAAACTGTTTTTT.

In nucleotides, the CDR3 is TGTGCCAGCAGTGCTAAGGGTCGTGGGAGGCTGATGAACACTGAAGCTTTCTTT. Its protein product is CASSAKGRGRLMNTEAFF. The gene calls are TRBV6-1 and TRBJ1-1; D ambiguous. Germline V gene sequence: CDR1 MNHNS, CDR2 SASEGT. V lost 4 bases to trimming and J lost 0 bases, with 21 bases between them. CDR3 length: 18 residues.

The chain links TRBV27 to TRBJ1-1, with 8 bases identical to TRBD1. Germline V gene sequence: CDR1 MNHEY, CDR2 SMNVEV (reference sequence). The CDR3 runs to 14 residues. J gave up 1 base and V 2 bases, and 0 bases lay outside the gene matches. CDR3 sequence reads: CASSLDRGNTEAFF. CDR3 sequence (DNA): TGTGCCAGCAGTTTAGACAGGGGGAACACTGAAGCTTTCTTT.

This clone has a single count. The V call is TRBV9, the J call TRBJ2-3, with TRBD2 matching over 13 bases. The CDR3 runs to 18 residues. Germline values: CDR1 SGDLS, CDR2 YYNGEE. The J segment lost 1 base and the V segment lost 4 bases, leaving 9 bases of the junction unmatched. DNA for the CDR3: TGTGCCAGCAGCATAGGACTAGCGGGAGTGGGTCGCACAGATACGCAGTATTTT. Its protein product is CASSIGLAGVGRTDTQYF.

This chain links TRBV25-1 with TRBJ2-5; 7 positions match TRBD2. The germline V gene encodes CDR1 MGHDK and CDR2 SYGVNS. J lost 3 bases, V lost 2 bases, and 3 bases had no gene match. This CDR3 is 14 amino acids long. CDR3 nucleotide sequence: TGTGCCAGCAGTGAAGGGGGGAGGGAAGAGACCCAGTACTTC. This gives the protein CASSEGGREETQYF.